A single sample is the source of the 6 T cell receptor beta chains below, sequenced in a study of shared clonotypes between healthy human individuals. Sequencing used immunoSEQ multiplex PCR; TCRdb keeps in-frame clones, though not all of them. This sample has more than 2 million clones, with 85% to 95% found just once. What was sequenced was naive CD4+ T cells sorted from blood. Subset indicated: CD45RA+ positively selected. These receptors were obtained from a man aged 18 to 29 in good health.

This clone has a single count. This chain connects TRBV28 to TRBJ2-5; 8 nucleotides match TRBD1. Per the germline V gene, CDR1 is MDHEN and CDR2 is SYDVKM. The CDR3 spans 15 residues. V lost 4 bases, J lost 5 bases, and 9 bases stayed unmatched. This chain's CDR3 is CASSSGQGWAETQYF. The CDR3, as DNA: TGTGCCAGCAGTTCCGGACAGGGCTGGGCGGAGACCCAGTACTTC.

The chain is built from TRBV4-3 and TRBJ2-7; the match to TRBD2 covers 9 bases. With V trimmed by 0 bases and J by 4 bases, 7 bases remained unmatched. The germline CDR1 and CDR2 sequences are LGHNA and YSLEER. CDR3 length: 16 residues. The CDR3 sequence: CASSQESGGRVYEQYF. The CDR3 DNA is TGCGCCAGCAGCCAAGAGAGTGGCGGGAGGGTATACGAGCAGTACTTC.

V gene TRBV6-5 combines with J gene TRBJ2-7, with 7 nucleotides matching TRBD1. This CDR3 spans 11 amino acids. Germline V gene lookup returns CDR1 MNHEY and CDR2 SVGAGI. Trimming took 7 bases from V and 5 from J; bases not matched to a gene: 2. For the CDR3, the DNA is TGTGCCAGCAACCAGGGGGACGAGCAGTACTTC. This codes for CASNQGDEQYF.

The chain employs TRBV5-1 and TRBJ2-1; D is possibly TRBD1 or TRBD2 (5 bases each). V lost 5 bases, J lost 2 bases, and 11 bases lay in between. The CDR3 has 14 residues. Germline CDR1 reads SGHRS; CDR2 reads YFSETQ. CDR3 sequence reads: CASRLGDPYNEQFF. For the CDR3, the DNA is TGCGCCAGCAGGCTGGGGGATCCCTACAATGAGCAGTTCTTC.

V and J are TRBV5-1 and TRBJ2-7, with D possibly matching TRBD1 (6 bases). The CDR3 is 13 residues long. Between the trimmed V and J ends, which lost 4 bases and 2 bases, there was a span of 10 bases. The germline V gene has CDR1 SGHRS and CDR2 YFSETQ. In DNA form, the CDR3 reads TGCGCCAGCAGCATAAGACAGGCCTACGAGCAGTACTTC. Its protein product is CASSIRQAYEQYF.

The chain is built from TRBV28 and TRBJ2-7; TRBD2 is a possible D gene (6 bases). V lost 3 bases to trimming and J lost 3 bases, with 18 bases between them. The CDR3 is made up of 16 amino acids. Germline-derived CDR1 and CDR2 are MDHEN and SYDVKM. In DNA, the CDR3 is TGTGCCAGCAGTTTTGGGGGGACCACGCCCGTCTACGAGCAGTACTTC. Protein product: CASSFGGTTPVYEQYF.